Below are 30 T cell receptor beta chains sequenced from a single sample in a study of T-cell memory formation after mild COVID-19. TCRdb ran MiXCR on the 5' RACE reads and lists one entry per CDR3 protein. The sample has around 110,000 distinct CDR3 sequences, 13% to 15% seen once; the top ten hold under 45%. Material for sequencing was PBMCs or a T cell subset sorted from them (not recorded which). All receptors come from a young man who had mild COVID-19 (a few samples of this study predate the infection). Cell type and time point are not known.

A few counts support this clonotype. The gene calls are TRBV7-9 and TRBJ2-7; D is perhaps TRBD2 (5 bases). Trimming shortened V by 1 base and J by 2 bases, and 12 bases separated the two germline ends. CDR3 size: 15 residues. CDR1 is SEHNR and CDR2 is FQNEAQ in the germline V gene (reference sequence). This CDR3 reads CASSLGTGVAYEQYF. The CDR3 region has the DNA TGTGCCAGCAGCTTAGGGACCGGGGTCGCCTACGAGCAGTACTTC.

V gene TRBV4-2 combines with J gene TRBJ1-1; D ambiguous. Germline CDR1 LGHNA, CDR2 YNFKEQ. The CDR3 is 16 residues long. Trimming took 1 base from V and 1 from J, leaving 13 bases between them. The CDR3 sequence: CASSQGERASNTEAFF. CDR3 DNA sequence: TGTGCCAGCAGCCAAGGGGAAAGGGCGTCGAACACTGAAGCTTTCTTT.

This clonotype came up a few times. CDR3 DNA sequence: TGCAGTGCTAGAGTCCATGTAGGCGGGGCTAACACAGATACGCAGTATTTT. Its translation is CSARVHVGGANTDTQYF. The chain carries TRBV20-1 and TRBJ2-3; TRBD2 is a possible D gene (6 bases). Looked up from germline, CDR1 is DFQATT and CDR2 is SNEGSKA (reference sequence). The length of the CDR3 is 17 residues. The germline V and J ends were trimmed by 1 base and 2 bases, with 19 bases remaining between them.

This chain links TRBV6-2 or TRBV6-3 with TRBJ1-1; no firm D call. Trimming removed 8 bases from V and 6 bases from J, with 10 bases in between. This CDR3 spans 11 amino acids. Germline loops: CDR1 MNHEY, CDR2 SVGEGT. CDR3 loop: CASRWGPEAFF. The CDR3 bases are TGTGCCAGCCGTTGGGGTCCTGAAGCTTTCTTT.

V usage is TRBV4-3 and J usage is TRBJ1-6; D call uncertain. Trimming took 2 bases from V and 7 from J, leaving 12 bases between them. The germline CDR1 and CDR2 sequences are LGHNA and YSLEER. There are 15 residues in the CDR3. CDR3 region: CASSQSLGRNSPLHF. CDR3 in DNA: TGCGCCAGCAGCCAATCGCTGGGAAGGAATTCACCCCTCCACTTT.

The J gene is TRBJ1-6, the V gene TRBV7-9; D is perhaps TRBD1 (5 bases). The germline CDR1 and CDR2 sequences are SEHNR and FQNEAQ (reference sequence). The CDR3 length is 14 residues. The germline V and J ends were trimmed by 5 bases and 14 bases, with 19 bases remaining between them. The CDR3 DNA reads TGTGCCAGCAGCCCAGGGCCAGGGAGAGACACCCTCCACTTT. Translation: CASSPGPGRDTLHF. The variable domain in full, with the rest retrieved from reference TRBV7-9 and TRBJ1-6, is DTGVSQNPRHKITKRGQNVTFRCDPISEHNRLYWYRQTLGQGPEFLTYFQNEAQLEKSRLLSDRFSAERPKGSFSTLEIQRTEQGDSAMYLCASSPGPGRDTLHFGNGTRLTVT.

V is TRBV7-2 and J is TRBJ2-7; D is possibly TRBD2 (6 bases). The CDR3 has 14 amino acids. Between the trimmed V and J ends, which lost 5 bases and 6 bases, there was a span of 17 bases. Germline CDR1 is SGHTA and CDR2 is FQGNSA. DNA of the CDR3: TGTGCCAGCAGCATCCGATGGGACTCAGCCGAGCAGTACTTC. Its protein is CASSIRWDSAEQYF.

In this sample, this clonotype turned up a few times. This chain uses TRBV12-3 or TRBV12-4 with TRBJ1-2; D unclear. CDR3 length: 12 residues. V lost 5 bases, J lost 8 bases, and 12 bases lay in between. CDR3 in amino acids: CASSPGVRGYTF. The CDR3 DNA sequence: TGTGCCAGCAGTCCGGGTGTTCGAGGCTACACCTTC.

The rearrangement joins TRBV11-1 to TRBJ2-7; TRBD1 aligns across 8 bases. From germline, CDR1 is SGHAT and CDR2 FQDESV (reference sequence). The CDR3 length is 15 residues. Trimming removed 6 bases from V and 4 bases from J; junction bases left unmatched: 11. The CDR3 region is CASSITGTGSYEQYV. The CDR3 DNA is TGTGCCAGCAGTATCACCGGGACAGGTAGTTACGAGCAGTACGTC.

This clonotype came up many times. This rearrangement joins TRBV5-1 to TRBJ2-1; possible D gene TRBD2, 6 bases. From germline, CDR1 is SGHRS and CDR2 YFSETQ. The CDR3 is 17 residues long. The germline V and J ends were trimmed by 1 base and 2 bases, with 16 bases remaining between them. In nucleotides, the CDR3 is TGCGCCAGCAGCTTGTCTGAGCGGGCGAATCCCTACAATGAGCAGTTCTTC. Its protein is CASSLSERANPYNEQFF.

The chain combines TRBV29-1 with TRBJ2-1, with D maybe TRBD2 (6 bases). The CDR3 runs to 13 residues. V was clipped by 5 bases and J by 7 bases, with 15 bases between them. Germline loops: CDR1 SQVTM, CDR2 ANQGSEA. The CDR3 spells CSVWGEVENEQFF. Written as DNA, the CDR3 is TGCAGCGTTTGGGGGGAAGTAGAGAATGAGCAGTTCTTC.

The J gene is TRBJ1-1, the V gene TRBV6-5; D possibly corresponds to TRBD1 (5 bases). Germline CDR1 reads MNHEY; CDR2 reads SVGAGI. V lost 2 bases to trimming and J lost 6 bases, with 13 bases between them. CDR3 length equals 14 residues. The CDR3 sequence: CASSYHGTGAEAFF. Here the CDR3 DNA reads TGTGCCAGCAGTTACCATGGGACCGGCGCTGAAGCTTTCTTT.

The chain is built from TRBV29-1 and TRBJ2-1; TRBD2 matches at 11 bases. The CDR3 runs to 14 residues. The V gene end was trimmed by 6 bases and the J gene end by 4 bases; junction bases not matched to a gene: 5. CDR1 SQVTM and CDR2 ANQGSEA come from the germline V gene. The CDR3 sequence is CSVGGTSGYNEQFF. The CDR3 DNA reads TGCAGCGTCGGGGGGACTAGCGGATACAATGAGCAGTTCTTC.

V and J are TRBV6-2 or TRBV6-3 and TRBJ2-7; no clear D. Germline lookup yields CDR1 MNHEY and CDR2 SVGEGT. CDR3 length: 13 residues. Trimming cost V 3 bases and J 3 bases, with 9 bases left between them. The CDR3 bases are TGTGCCAGCAGTTATACAGACAACTACGAGCAGTACGTC. This gives the protein CASSYTDNYEQYV.

This clonotype was seen more than once but under ten times. The genes are TRBV4-2 and TRBJ1-5, with unresolved D. CDR1 is LGHNA and CDR2 is YNFKEQ in the germline V gene. V dropped 1 base and J dropped 3 bases, with 10 bases sitting between them. This CDR3 has 15 residues. The CDR3 nucleotides are TGTGCCAGCAGCCAAGGGCGGGTCACCAATCAGCCCCAGCATTTT. Translated, it gives CASSQGRVTNQPQHF.

Only a few counts were recorded for this clonotype. J is TRBJ2-3 and V is TRBV9; D possibly corresponds to TRBD2 (7 bases). The CDR3 is made up of 15 amino acids. Between the trimmed V and J ends, which lost 4 bases and 6 bases, there was a span of 18 bases. Germline assignment: CDR1 SGDLS and CDR2 YYNGEE. CDR3 DNA sequence: TGTGCCAGCAGCCTACAAGGGGGGGCATGGGATACGCAGTATTTT. Protein product: CASSLQGGAWDTQYF. Full variable domain (outside the CDR3, taken from reference TRBV9 and TRBJ2-3): DSGVTQTPKHLITATGQRVTLRCSPRSGDLSVYWYQQSLDQGLQFLIQYYNGEERAKGNILERFSAQQFPDLHSELNLSSLELGDSALYFCASSLQGGAWDTQYFGPGTRLTVL.

The chain combines TRBV29-1 with TRBJ1-1; 10 bases line up with TRBD1. CDR1 and CDR2 (germline): SQVTM, ANQGSEA. The CDR3 runs to 14 residues. V lost 1 base to trimming and J lost 6 bases; unmatched junction nucleotides: 5. The CDR3 DNA follows: TGCAGCGTTGAAGCCTCAGGGACAGGGGCTGAAGCTTTCTTT. This codes for CSVEASGTGAEAFF.

The sample holds a few counts of this clonotype. J is TRBJ2-3 and V is TRBV7-3; D is perhaps TRBD1 or TRBD2 (6 bases each). The V and J ends lost 0 bases and 5 bases respectively, with 12 bases between them. The V gene's germline CDR1 is SGHTA and CDR2 FQGTGA. The CDR3 loop spans 15 amino acids. CDR3 bases: TGTGCCAGCAGCTTAACGACGGGGGCCGGAGATACGCAGTATTTT. This encodes CASSLTTGAGDTQYF.

This clonotype was seen more than once but under ten times. J is TRBJ2-5 and V is TRBV29-1; TRBD2 agrees at 9 bases. The germline V gene has CDR1 SQVTM and CDR2 ANQGSEA. V shed 3 bases, J shed 0 bases, and the junction held 11 bases outside the gene matches. The CDR3 has 17 residues. The CDR3 DNA reads TGCAGCGTTGAGGGCGCTAGCGGGGCCAAGGACCAAGAGACCCAGTACTTC. Protein sequence: CSVEGASGAKDQETQYF.

The chain joins TRBV9 to TRBJ2-5, with 7 bases identical to TRBD2. This CDR3 region has 16 residues. Germline CDR1 is SGDLS and CDR2 is YYNGEE. The V gene end was trimmed by 0 bases and the J gene end by 2 bases; junction bases not matched to a gene: 7. CDR3 DNA: TGTGCCAGCAGCGTAGGCTCTGCGGGGGTACAAGAGACCCAGTACTTC. Translated: CASSVGSAGVQETQYF.

This clonotype was detected many times. The chain is built from TRBV27 and TRBJ1-6; D is perhaps TRBD1 (6 bases). The CDR3 covers 14 residues. In germline, CDR1 is MNHEY, CDR2 SMNVEV (reference sequence). The V end lost 6 bases, the J end lost 6 bases, and 12 bases lay between the germline ends. In DNA, the CDR3 is TGTGCCAGCAGGGAACAGGGTAGTAATTCACCCCTCCACTTT. This codes for CASREQGSNSPLHF.

This clonotype was seen more than once but under ten times. The CDR3 is CASSLGGYQPQHF. The CDR3 DNA follows: TGTGCCAGCAGCTTGGGCGGGTATCAGCCCCAGCATTTT. The gene calls are TRBV5-6 and TRBJ1-5; D is unclear. The CDR3 runs to 13 residues. With 0 bases removed from V and 5 bases from J, the gap between germline ends came to 6 bases. The germline CDR1 and CDR2 sequences are SGHDT and YYEEEE.

Only a few counts were recorded for this clonotype. V gene TRBV10-3 combines with J gene TRBJ2-3, with 9 bases fitting TRBD2. Germline V lookup: CDR1 ENHRY, CDR2 SYGVKD. The CDR3 spans 17 residues. V was pared by 1 base and J by 2 bases, with 7 bases of the junction left unmatched. The CDR3 sequence is CAISELTSGPFTDTQYF. For the CDR3, the DNA is TGTGCCATCAGTGAGTTAACTAGCGGGCCCTTCACAGATACGCAGTATTTT.

The chain employs TRBV4-1 and TRBJ1-1, with no clear D. This CDR3 contains 14 residues. Germline V gene sequence: CDR1 MGHRA, CDR2 YSYEKL. Trimming left V 5 bases short and J 4 bases short, with 14 bases between. This chain's CDR3 is CASSFGGSGTEAFF. The CDR3, as DNA: TGCGCCAGCAGCTTCGGAGGATCCGGCACTGAAGCTTTCTTT.

Only a few counts were recorded for this clonotype. The chain uses TRBV7-6 and TRBJ1-2; a weak D match, TRBD1 (5 bases). The CDR3 totals 16 residues. The germline gives CDR1 SGHVS, CDR2 FNYEAQ. V lost 1 base, J lost 4 bases, and 16 bases lay in between. CDR3 in DNA: TGTGCCAGCAGCTTAGTTTCTGAACGGGGCTTCTATGGCTACACCTTC. Protein: CASSLVSERGFYGYTF.

This clonotype was recorded a few times. The DNA of the CDR3 is TGTGCCAGCTCACCGCGGGACAACTACAATGAGCAGTTCTTC. Residues: CASSPRDNYNEQFF. The chain joins TRBV18 to TRBJ2-1; possibly TRBD1 or TRBD2 for D (6 bases each). From germline, CDR1 is KGHSH and CDR2 LQKENI. This CDR3 has 14 amino acids. V was pared by 3 bases and J by 3 bases, with 9 bases between.

This clonotype was seen more than once but under ten times. J is TRBJ1-1 and V is TRBV6-5, with D uncertain. V gave up 2 bases and J gave up 1 base, with 5 bases separating them. The CDR3 length is 13 residues. Looked up from germline, CDR1 is MNHEY and CDR2 is SVGAGI. The CDR3 DNA sequence: TGTGCCAGCAGTTACCTGGAGAACACTGAAGCTTTCTTT. Its translation: CASSYLENTEAFF.

At least ten counts were recorded for this clonotype. The chain couples TRBV4-3 to TRBJ1-2; 12 nucleotides align to TRBD1. V lost 4 bases to trimming and J lost 2 bases; unmatched junction nucleotides: 8. CDR1 and CDR2 (germline): LGHNA, YSLEER. The CDR3 runs to 17 residues. In DNA, the CDR3 is TGCGCCAGCAGCCTATGGGACAGGGGGCAAAAGAACTATGGCTACACCTTC. Amino acids: CASSLWDRGQKNYGYTF.

As to this clonotype: A read error may account for a junction end that differs from germline. The V call is TRBV13, the J call TRBJ1-1; D is possibly TRBD1 (5 bases). This CDR3 is built from 16 residues. CDR1 PRHDT and CDR2 FYEKMQ come from the germline V gene (reference sequence). The CDR3 loop is CASSPIVSGTGTGAFF. Here the CDR3 DNA reads TGTGCCAGCAGTCCCATCGTAAGCGGGACGGGGACTGGAGCTTTCTTT. The full variable domain, completed using reference TRBV13 and TRBJ1-1, is AAGVIQSPRHLIKEKRETATLKCYPIPRHDTVYWYQQGPGQDPQFLISFYEKMQSDKGSIPDRFSAQQFSDYHSELNMSSLELGDSALYFCASSPIVSGTGTGAFFGQGTRLTVV.

This clonotype was observed a few times. J is TRBJ2-7 and V is TRBV10-3, with 7 bases fitting TRBD1. Germline CDR1 ENHRY, CDR2 SYGVKD. This CDR3 is 13 amino acids long. V was clipped by 2 bases and J by 5 bases; unmatched bases: 3. The CDR3 coding sequence is TGTGCCATCAGTGAGAACAGGGGCCACGAGCAGTACGTC. It specifies CAISENRGHEQYV.